These 20 T cell receptor beta chains originate from one sample sequenced in a study of blood T cells in healthy people across ages. Combining a sample-barcoded 5' primer with a J-beta primer mix, a second PCR ran for 7 to 11 cycles. From the 5' RACE reads, TCRdb called clonotypes with MiXCR, one entry per CDR3 protein. This table holds around 940,000 distinct CDR3 sequences, 51% found once. The sequencing sample was made of blood. The origin of the receptors is an older woman in good health.

V is TRBV18 and J is TRBJ2-3; D is perhaps TRBD1 (6 bases). Trimming pared 3 bases from V and 2 bases from J, leaving 21 bases between. Germline CDR1 is KGHSH and CDR2 is LQKENI. CDR3 length equals 18 residues. As DNA, the CDR3 is TGTGCCAGCTCACCTCCACCCTTGACAGGTCCACACACAGATACGCAGTATTTT. Encoded protein: CASSPPPLTGPHTDTQYF. Full variable domain (remainder filled in from reference TRBV18 and TRBJ2-3): NAGVMQNPRHLVRRRGQEARLRCSPMKGHSHVYWYRQLPEEGLKFMVYLQKENIIDESGMPKERFSAEFPKEGPSILRIQQVVRGDSAAYFCASSPPPLTGPHTDTQYFGPGTRLTVL.

The V gene is TRBV12-3 or TRBV12-4, the J gene TRBJ1-2; D is possibly TRBD1 (6 bases). Trimming cost V 6 bases and J 5 bases, with 16 bases left between them. This CDR3 spans 14 amino acids. CDR3 DNA: TGTGCCAGCAGCCTTGCGGGGGCGAGGTATGGCTACACCTTC. As protein: CASSLAGARYGYTF.

The chain links TRBV7-2 to TRBJ2-3, with D hard to call. The germline V and J ends were trimmed by 2 bases and 2 bases, with 8 bases remaining between them. Germline lookup yields CDR1 SGHTA and CDR2 FQGNSA. There are 14 residues in the CDR3. DNA for the CDR3: TGTGCCAGCAGCTTAAATGGGTACACAGATACGCAGTATTTT. Translation: CASSLNGYTDTQYF.

This clonotype appeared a few times. The rearrangement uses TRBV7-2 and TRBJ1-1; D is uncertain. CDR3 length: 16 amino acids. Germline lookup yields CDR1 SGHTA and CDR2 FQGNSA. V lost 0 bases and J 0 bases, leaving 11 bases between the germline ends. The CDR3 spells CASSLAYGRMNTEAFF. CDR3 in DNA: TGTGCCAGCAGCTTAGCGTACGGCAGAATGAACACTGAAGCTTTCTTT. The entire variable domain, with the rest obtained from reference TRBV7-2 and TRBJ1-1, is as follows: GAGVSQSPSNKVTEKGKDVELRCDPISGHTALYWYRQSLGQGLEFLIYFQGNSAPDKSGLPSDRFSAERTGGSVSTLTIQRTQQEDSAVYLCASSLAYGRMNTEAFFGQGTRLTVV.

This chain joins TRBV9 and TRBJ2-1; D uncertain. Germline V lookup: CDR1 SGDLS, CDR2 YYNGEE. This CDR3 spans 14 amino acids. Trimming shortened V by 4 bases and J by 6 bases, and 14 bases separated the two germline ends. Here the CDR3 DNA reads TGTGCCAGCAGCCCCCAAGCCGTGCTCAATGAGCAGTTCTTC. It yields the protein CASSPQAVLNEQFF.

The chain has TRBV25-1 and TRBJ1-6, with D possibly being TRBD1 (5 bases). V gave up 1 base and J gave up 0 bases, with 13 bases separating them. Per the germline V gene, CDR1 is MGHDK and CDR2 is SYGVNS. The CDR3 runs 18 residues. The CDR3 loop is CASSESGYGGSYNSPLHF. CDR3 DNA sequence: TGTGCCAGCAGTGAATCAGGGTACGGGGGCTCCTATAATTCACCCCTCCACTTT.

This rearrangement joins TRBV7-3 to TRBJ2-1; 8 nucleotides line up with TRBD2. Germline V CDR1 and CDR2: SGHTA, FQGTGA. V lost 4 bases and J lost 7; bases outside the gene matches: 12. This CDR3 spans 16 amino acids. This CDR3 is CASSSPGLAGKNEQFF. The CDR3 nucleotides read TGTGCCAGCAGCTCCCCTGGCCTAGCGGGTAAGAATGAGCAGTTCTTC.

V is TRBV7-9 and J is TRBJ2-3; 7 bases are a match to TRBD2. The germline V gene encodes CDR1 SEHNR and CDR2 FQNEAQ (reference sequence). This CDR3 is built from 17 residues. Trimming removed 5 bases from V and 0 bases from J; junction bases left unmatched: 11. DNA for the CDR3: TGTGCCAGCAGCCTACCTCTGGGACTAACTAGCACAGATACGCAGTATTTT. Its protein product is CASSLPLGLTSTDTQYF.

The CDR3 protein is CASSPPGWSDTQYF. CDR3 DNA: TGTGCCAGCTCGCCCCCAGGATGGTCAGATACGCAGTATTTT. The chain employs TRBV12-3 or TRBV12-4 and TRBJ2-3, with D hard to call. The V gene lost 8 bases and the J gene lost 4 bases, with 16 bases spanning the gap. The CDR3 has 14 amino acids.

The chain couples TRBV2 to TRBJ2-5; 14 bases agree with TRBD2. With the DNA end fitting TRBJ2-7 better, the J assignment may be wrong. Per germline, CDR1 SNHLY and CDR2 FYNNEI. The CDR3 runs 16 residues. The CDR3 DNA reads as TGTGCCAGCAGTGAGGGGACTAGCGGGAGTCCCCGCGAGCAGTACTTC. Protein sequence: CASSEGTSGSPREQYF.

In this sample, this clonotype turned up a few times. The gene calls are TRBV7-9 and TRBJ2-7; perhaps TRBD1 as D (6 bases). From germline, CDR1 is SEHNR and CDR2 FQNEAQ (reference sequence). V was clipped by 5 bases and J by 5 bases, with 19 bases between them. The CDR3 loop spans 15 amino acids. Written as DNA, the CDR3 is TGTGCCAGCAGCCAGCACAACAGGGTAGGCGACGAGCAGTACTTC. This gives the protein CASSQHNRVGDEQYF.

The rearrangement joins TRBV12-3 or TRBV12-4 to TRBJ2-5, with unresolved D. This CDR3 is built from 13 residues. V dropped 4 bases and J dropped 1 base, with 7 bases sitting between them. The CDR3 bases are TGTGCCAGCAGTTCTGCCCTCCAAGAGACCCAGTACTTC. This sequence encodes CASSSALQETQYF.

In DNA form, the CDR3 reads TGTGCCAGCAGTTTAAGTTTTTTGCGGGAGAGGGACTACAATGAGCAGTTCTTC. Protein: CASSLSFLRERDYNEQFF. The rearrangement uses TRBV28 and TRBJ2-1, with 7 bases lining up with TRBD2. Germline CDR1 is MDHEN and CDR2 is SYDVKM. V lost 2 bases to trimming and J lost 3 bases; unmatched junction nucleotides: 13. CDR3 length: 18 residues.

Only one count was recorded for this clonotype. The chain has TRBV27 and TRBJ2-5; no clear D. CDR1 is MNHEY, CDR2 SMNVEV, per germline (reference sequence). The V end lost 5 bases, the J end lost 5 bases, and 18 bases lay between the germline ends. The CDR3 loop spans 15 amino acids. CDR3 sequence: CASSQTTLGPETQYF. CDR3 DNA sequence: TGTGCCAGCAGTCAAACGACGCTAGGGCCGGAGACCCAGTACTTC.

This clonotype has just a few counts. The chain carries TRBV12-3 or TRBV12-4 and TRBJ1-2; the match to TRBD1 covers 9 bases. CDR3 length: 15 amino acids. The J segment lost 4 bases and the V segment lost 5 bases, leaving 8 bases of the junction unmatched. The CDR3 spells CASSPRDRDFYGYTF. In DNA form, the CDR3 reads TGTGCCAGCAGTCCCCGGGACAGGGATTTCTATGGCTACACCTTC.

The chain recombines TRBV20-1 with TRBJ2-5, with unresolved D. The CDR3 loop spans 14 amino acids. Germline CDR1 and CDR2: DFQATT and SNEGSKA (reference sequence). The germline V and J ends were trimmed by 2 bases and 0 bases, with 10 bases remaining between them. The CDR3 here is CSARSPRDQETQYF. CDR3 sequence (DNA): TGCAGTGCTAGAAGCCCCCGGGACCAAGAGACCCAGTACTTC.

Worth noting for this clonotype: Sequence at one end of the junction differs from germline and may be a read error. The chain uses TRBV6-6 and TRBJ2-1; 7 bases fit TRBD1. CDR3 size: 16 residues. The germline V gene encodes CDR1 MNHNY and CDR2 SVGAGI (reference sequence). The CDR3 here is CAGRYWRGQEYNEQFF. The CDR3 DNA reads TGTGCCGGCAGATATTGGCGTGGACAGGAGTACAATGAGCAGTTCTTC.

There are a few counts of this clonotype. V gene TRBV27 combines with J gene TRBJ2-7; 7 positions agree with TRBD2. CDR3 size: 16 residues. Germline trimming cut 0 bases from V and 2 bases from J; bases unmatched to any gene: 7. Germline V gene sequence: CDR1 MNHEY, CDR2 SMNVEV (reference sequence). In DNA form, the CDR3 reads TGTGCCAGCAGTTTATCAAGAGCGGGAACTACCTACGAGCAGTACTTC. It specifies CASSLSRAGTTYEQYF.

This chain joins TRBV29-1 and TRBJ2-3; TRBD1 matches 9 bases. The CDR3 length is 12 residues. Germline CDR1 SQVTM, CDR2 ANQGSEA. With 5 bases clipped from V and 5 bases from J, the junction kept 2 bases outside the gene matches. The CDR3 loop is CSVRQGGDTQYF. CDR3 nucleotide sequence: TGCAGCGTTCGACAGGGGGGAGATACGCAGTATTTT.

V gene TRBV18 combines with J gene TRBJ1-6; D not resolved. This CDR3 is built from 15 residues. Germline loops: CDR1 KGHSH, CDR2 LQKENI. V was pared by 0 bases and J by 6 bases, with 9 bases between. CDR3: CASSPPMGFNSPLHF. The CDR3 DNA reads as TGTGCCAGCTCACCACCGATGGGTTTTAATTCACCCCTCCACTTT.